In its sample, the clone carrying this T cell receptor (beta chain) was seen a few times. These data originate in a study of response to subunit inactivated influenza vaccine. TCRdb re-called the RT-PCR reads through MiXCR, storing one row per CDR3 protein. The sample shows approximately 530,000 distinct CDR3 sequences, less than 10% of them seen only once. The CDR3 contains 12 residues. The germline gives CDR1 DFQATT, CDR2 SNEGSKA (reference sequence). The V and J ends lost 2 bases and 2 bases respectively, with 5 bases between them. The receptor's source is a man between 50 and 69 years old who received an inactivated influenza vaccine. Sequences were derived from PBMCs from blood, sampled roughly 24 months after vaccination. This chain links TRBV20-1 with TRBJ2-3; D unresolved. The DNA for the CDR3 is TGCAGTGCTAGACTAGTCACAGATACGCAGTATTTT. Its protein is CSARLVTDTQYF.